The following is a T cell receptor (beta chain) sequence with its context. Trimming took 4 bases from V and 0 from J, leaving 11 bases between them. CDR1 is MGHRA, CDR2 YSYEKL, per germline. The length of the CDR3 is 15 residues. Sequencing was performed with immunoSEQ multiplex PCR; in TCRdb, only in-frame clones are kept and a portion is missing. The sample carries about 180,000 clones, 70% to 90% recorded once. This specimen comes from a study of blood T cell repertoires in COVID-19. Overall study: Specimens from acute and convalescent COVID-19 originated in the United States, Italy and Spain.

What was sequenced was peripheral blood. This chain connects TRBV4-1 to TRBJ2-3; D is possibly TRBD1 (6 bases). This sequence originates from a man in his late teens or twenties who had recovered from COVID-19. In nucleotides, the CDR3 is TGCGCCAGCAGCCCACGGACAGCTAGCACAGATACGCAGTATTTT. Its translation: CASSPRTASTDTQYF.